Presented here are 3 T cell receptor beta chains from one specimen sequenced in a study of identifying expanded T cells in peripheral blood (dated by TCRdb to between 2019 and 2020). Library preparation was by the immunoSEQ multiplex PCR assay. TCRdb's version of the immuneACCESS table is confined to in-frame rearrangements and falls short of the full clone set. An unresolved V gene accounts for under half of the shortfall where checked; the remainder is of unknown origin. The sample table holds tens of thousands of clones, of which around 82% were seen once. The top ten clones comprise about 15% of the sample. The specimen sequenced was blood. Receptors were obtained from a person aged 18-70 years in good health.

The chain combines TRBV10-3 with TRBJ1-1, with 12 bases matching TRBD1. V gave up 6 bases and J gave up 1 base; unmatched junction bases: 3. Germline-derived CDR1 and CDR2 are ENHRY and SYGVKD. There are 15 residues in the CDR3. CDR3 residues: CAIRGQGAQNTEAFF. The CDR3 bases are TGTGCCATCAGGGGACAGGGGGCCCAGAACACTGAAGCTTTCTTT.

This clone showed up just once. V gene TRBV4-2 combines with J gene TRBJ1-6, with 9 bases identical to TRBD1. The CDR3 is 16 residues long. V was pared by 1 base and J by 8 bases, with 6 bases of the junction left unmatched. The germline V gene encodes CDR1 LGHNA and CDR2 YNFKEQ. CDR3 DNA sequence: TGTGCCAGCAGCCAAGTTGCCGGGACAGGGTATTCACCCCTCCACTTT. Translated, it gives CASSQVAGTGYSPLHF.

CDR3: CASSQDTLAYNEQFF. As DNA, the CDR3 is TGTGCCAGCAGCCAAGACACCCTGGCCTACAATGAGCAGTTCTTC. V is TRBV11-3 and J is TRBJ2-1, with D unclear. Germline V gene sequence: CDR1 SGHNT, CDR2 YENEEA. CDR3 length equals 15 residues. Trimming took 5 bases from V and 2 from J, leaving 13 bases between them.